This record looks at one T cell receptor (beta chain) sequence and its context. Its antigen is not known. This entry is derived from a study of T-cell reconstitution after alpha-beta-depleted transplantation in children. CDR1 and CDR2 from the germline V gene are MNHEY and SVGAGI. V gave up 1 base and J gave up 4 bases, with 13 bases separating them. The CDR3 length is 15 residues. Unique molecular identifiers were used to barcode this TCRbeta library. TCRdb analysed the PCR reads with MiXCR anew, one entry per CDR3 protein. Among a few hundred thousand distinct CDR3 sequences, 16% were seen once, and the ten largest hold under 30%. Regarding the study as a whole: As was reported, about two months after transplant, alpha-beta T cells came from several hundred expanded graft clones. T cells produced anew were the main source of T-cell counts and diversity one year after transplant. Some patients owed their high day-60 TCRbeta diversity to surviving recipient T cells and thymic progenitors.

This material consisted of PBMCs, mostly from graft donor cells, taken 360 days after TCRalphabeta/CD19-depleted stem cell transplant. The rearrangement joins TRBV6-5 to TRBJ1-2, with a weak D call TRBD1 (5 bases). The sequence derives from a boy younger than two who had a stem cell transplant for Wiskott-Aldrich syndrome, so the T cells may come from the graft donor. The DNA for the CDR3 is TGTGCCAGCAGTTACTTCCCCCAGGGCGGCTATGGCTACACCTTC. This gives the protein CASSYFPQGGYGYTF.